This T cell receptor (beta chain) was identified in a study of cytomegalovirus exposure and HLA in healthy donors. Study background: The approximately 130 validation repertoires and the approximately 700 first-cohort repertoires shared a platform, a later analysis reported. Whole-study results and caveats: Confirmation was obtained in vitro that a few CMV-associated chains are specific for CMV antigens.

The data were produced by immunoSEQ multiplex PCR, yet TCRdb's version contains in-frame clones alone and is incomplete. The profile shows more than 95,000 clones, around 86% of them singletons. To note about this clone: The antigen remains unidentified.

Losses at the gene ends were 10 bases for V and 2 bases for J; bases not matched to a gene: 8. Germline CDR1 and CDR2: MRHNA and SNTAGT. The CDR3 contains 13 residues. Sequencing was done on a sample of PBMCs. The TCR was taken from a young woman in good health and CMV-seronegative. The chain is built from TRBV6-4 and TRBJ2-7; 7 bases agree with TRBD1. The CDR3 protein is CATYRDRAYEQYF. DNA for the CDR3: TGTGCCACCTACAGGGACAGAGCCTACGAGCAGTACTTC.